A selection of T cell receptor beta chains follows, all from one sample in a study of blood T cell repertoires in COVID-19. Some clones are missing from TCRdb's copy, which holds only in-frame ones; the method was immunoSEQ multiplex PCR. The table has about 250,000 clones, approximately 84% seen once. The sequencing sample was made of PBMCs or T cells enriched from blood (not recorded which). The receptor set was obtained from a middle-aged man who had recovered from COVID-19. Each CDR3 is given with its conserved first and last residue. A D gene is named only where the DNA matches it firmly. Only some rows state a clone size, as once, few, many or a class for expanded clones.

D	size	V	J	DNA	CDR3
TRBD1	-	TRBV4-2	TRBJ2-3	TGTGCCAGCAGCCGGGACAGAGGGATGGATACGCAGTATTTT	CASSRDRGMDTQYF
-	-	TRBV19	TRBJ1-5	TGTGCCAGTAGTTCGGGGTTCGTCTATAATCAGCCCCAGCATTTT	CASSSGFVYNQPQHF
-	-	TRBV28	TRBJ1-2	TGTGCCAGCAGGATTTACAGGGAGCCGTACTATGGCTACACCTTC	CASRIYREPYYGYTF
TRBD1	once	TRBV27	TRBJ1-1	TGTGCCAGCACCCCAGAGGGGGCGCAGAACACTGAAGCTTTCTTT	CASTPEGAQNTEAFF
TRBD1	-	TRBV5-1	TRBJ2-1	TGCGCCAGCAGCTCAATGGCCGGGACAGGGGGTAATGAGCAGTTCTTC	CASSSMAGTGGNEQFF
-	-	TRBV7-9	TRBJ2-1	TGTGCCAGCAGTTCTAGCTATGCCTACAATGAGCAGTTCTTC	CASSSSYAYNEQFF
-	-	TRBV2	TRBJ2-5	TGTGCCAGCAGTGAGAACGAGTACCAAGAGACCCAGTACTTC	CASSENEYQETQYF
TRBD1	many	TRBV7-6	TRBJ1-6	TGTGCCAGCAGTAGACAGGGGGAAGGCTATAATTCACCCCTCCACTTT	CASSRQGEGYNSPLHF
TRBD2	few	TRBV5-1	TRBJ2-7	TGCGCCAGCAGCCCAGCCGGGACTAGCGTATACGAGCAGTACTTC	CASSPAGTSVYEQYF
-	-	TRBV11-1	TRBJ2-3	TGTGCCAGCAGCTTATCAGGGGGGCCCACAGATACGCAGTATTTT	CASSLSGGPTDTQYF
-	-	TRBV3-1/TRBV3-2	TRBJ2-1	TGTGCCAGCAGCCTGGGGGACTTGGGGTACAATGAGCAGTTCTTC	CASSLGDLGYNEQFF
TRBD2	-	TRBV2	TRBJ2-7	TGTGCCAGCAGGGGACTAGCGGAATACGAGCAGTACTTC	CASRGLAEYEQYF
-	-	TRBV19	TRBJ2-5	TGTGCCAGTAGTATATTAGGCGGGATTGGGGAGACCCAGTACTTC	CASSILGGIGETQYF
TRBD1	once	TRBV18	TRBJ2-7	TGTGCCAGCTCACGTTCGGCCGGGACAGATTACGAGCAGTACTTC	CASSRSAGTDYEQYF
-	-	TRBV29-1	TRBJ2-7	TGCAGCCAAACCATACGGGACTCTACCTACGAGCAGTACTTC	CSQTIRDSTYEQYF
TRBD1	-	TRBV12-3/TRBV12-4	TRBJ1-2	TGTGCCAGCAGTGGGACAGGGAGTGGTGGCTACACCTTC	CASSGTGSGGYTF
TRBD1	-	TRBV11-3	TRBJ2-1	TGTGCCAGCAGCCGCGTGCAGGGGGTCCACAATGAGCAGTTCTTC	CASSRVQGVHNEQFF
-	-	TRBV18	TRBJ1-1	TGTGCCAGCTCCTCCGGACAGAACACTGAAGCTTTCTTT	CASSSGQNTEAFF
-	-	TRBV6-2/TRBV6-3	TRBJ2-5	TGTGCCAGCAGTCAGGCGCGGGGCCTCGATTACTTC	CASSQARGLDYF
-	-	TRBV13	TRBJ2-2	TGTGCCAGCAGCCCCCGGTGGAGGGTCGGGCGGGGAGCCCGGACCGGGGAGCTGTTTTTT	CASSPRWRVGRGARTGELFF
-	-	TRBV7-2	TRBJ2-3	TGTGCCAGCAGCTCCCAGGGTGCAGATACGCAGTATTTT	CASSSQGADTQYF
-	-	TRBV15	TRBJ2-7	TGTGCCACCAGCAGGGACGACGGGGCCTACGAGCAGTACTTC	CATSRDDGAYEQYF
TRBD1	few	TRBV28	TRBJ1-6	TGTGCCAGCAGTTTACGACAGGGGTTTAATTCACCCCTCCACTTT	CASSLRQGFNSPLHF
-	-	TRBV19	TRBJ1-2	TGTGCCAGTAGTACCGGGGATGACAGGAAACAGGGCTACACCTTC	CASSTGDDRKQGYTF
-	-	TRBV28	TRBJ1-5	TGTGCCAGCAGGTACAGGCTCTTTCAGCCCCAGCATTTT	CASRYRLFQPQHF
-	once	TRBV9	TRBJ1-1	TGTGCCAGCAGCCCAAGCTTTAAATTTAACACTGAAGCTTTCTTT	CASSPSFKFNTEAFF
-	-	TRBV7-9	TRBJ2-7	TGTGCCAGCAGCCCGCATCCAGGGAATTACGAGCAGTACTTC	CASSPHPGNYEQYF
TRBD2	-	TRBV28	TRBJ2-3	TGTGCCAGCAGTTTTAGCGGGGATTACACAGATACGCAGTATTTT	CASSFSGDYTDTQYF
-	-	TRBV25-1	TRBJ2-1	TGTGCCAGCAGTGCTCCAGAGGAATACTACAATGAGCAGTTCTTC	CASSAPEEYYNEQFF
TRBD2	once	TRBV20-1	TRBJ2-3	TGCAGTGCTAGTCCCCCCCCTAGCGGGGTCTTCACAGATACGCAGTATTTT	CSASPPPSGVFTDTQYF
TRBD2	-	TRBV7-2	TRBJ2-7	TGTGCCAGCAGCTTACTAGCGGGGGTTTACGAGCAGTACTTC	CASSLLAGVYEQYF
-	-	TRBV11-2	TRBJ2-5	TGTGCCAGCAGCTTTGGCGGTCTTACGGAGACCCAGTACTTC	CASSFGGLTETQYF
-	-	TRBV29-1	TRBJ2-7	TGCAGCGTTCTCACAGGAAACTCCTACGAGCAGTACTTC	CSVLTGNSYEQYF
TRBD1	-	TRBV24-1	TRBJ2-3	TGTGCCACCAGTGATTTGGTGACAGGGCCCACAGATACGCAGTATTTT	CATSDLVTGPTDTQYF
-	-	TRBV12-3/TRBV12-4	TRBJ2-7	TGTGCCAGCAGTTCCCGGGGCTACGAGCAGTACTTC	CASSSRGYEQYF
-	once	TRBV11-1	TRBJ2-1	TGTGCCAGCAGCGCCTCTATACAGGGAACCTACAATGAGCAGTTCTTC	CASSASIQGTYNEQFF
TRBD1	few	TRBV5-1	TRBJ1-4	TGCGCCAGCAGCCGAAGGGACAGCTCAACTAATGAAAAACTGTTTTTT	CASSRRDSSTNEKLFF
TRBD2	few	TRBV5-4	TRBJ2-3	TGTGCCAGCAGCCCAGCTCCTAGCGGTAATACAGATACGCAGTATTTT	CASSPAPSGNTDTQYF
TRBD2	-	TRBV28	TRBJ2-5	TGTGCCAGCAGTTCCCGGGGAGGGGACCAAGAGACCCAGTACTTC	CASSSRGGDQETQYF
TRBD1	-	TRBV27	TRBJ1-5	TGTGCCACTCGACAGGGTTTAGCTCAGCCCCAGCATTTT	CATRQGLAQPQHF
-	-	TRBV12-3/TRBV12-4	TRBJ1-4	TGTGCCAGCAGTACTCCCATACGAGAAAAACTGTTTTTT	CASSTPIREKLFF
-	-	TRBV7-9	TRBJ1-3	TGTGCCAGCAGCGATCAGGGAAGGGTAGTGGGAAACACCATATATTTT	CASSDQGRVVGNTIYF
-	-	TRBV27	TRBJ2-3	TGTGCCACCCAAGAGTGGCGGGGCAGCACAGATACGCAGTATTTT	CATQEWRGSTDTQYF